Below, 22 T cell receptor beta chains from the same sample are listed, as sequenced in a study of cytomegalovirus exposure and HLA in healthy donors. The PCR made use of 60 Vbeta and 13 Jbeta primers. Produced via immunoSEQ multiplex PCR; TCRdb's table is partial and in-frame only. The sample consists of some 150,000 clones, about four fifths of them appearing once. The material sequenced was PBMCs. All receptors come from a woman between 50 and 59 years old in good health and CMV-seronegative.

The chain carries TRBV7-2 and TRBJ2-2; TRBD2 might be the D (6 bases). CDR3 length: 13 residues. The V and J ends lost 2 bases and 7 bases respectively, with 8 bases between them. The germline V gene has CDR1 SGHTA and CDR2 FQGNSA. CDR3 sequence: CASSLSGRGELFF. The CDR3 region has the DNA TGTGCCAGCAGCTTAAGCGGGCGCGGGGAGCTGTTTTTT. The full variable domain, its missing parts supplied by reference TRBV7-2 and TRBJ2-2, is GAGVSQSPSNKVTEKGKDVELRCDPISGHTALYWYRQSLGQGLEFLIYFQGNSAPDKSGLPSDRFSAERTGGSVSTLTIQRTQQEDSAVYLCASSLSGRGELFFGEGSRLTVL.

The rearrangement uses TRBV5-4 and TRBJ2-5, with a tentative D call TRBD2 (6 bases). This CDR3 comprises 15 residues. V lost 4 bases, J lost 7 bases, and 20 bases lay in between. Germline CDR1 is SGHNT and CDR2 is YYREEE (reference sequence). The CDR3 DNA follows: TGTGCCAGCAGCCACGGGGGTAATAGCCGGGGGACCCAGTACTTC. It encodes CASSHGGNSRGTQYF.

The CDR3 spells CASTLSGDQKETQYF. The CDR3 coding sequence is TGCGCCAGCACCCTCTCAGGGGACCAAAAAGAGACCCAGTACTTC. The chain employs TRBV5-1 and TRBJ2-5, with TRBD1 as a possible D gene (6 bases). The CDR3 is 15 amino acids. V was trimmed by 6 bases and J by 3 bases, leaving 18 bases between them. Germline CDR1 is SGHRS and CDR2 is YFSETQ. Together with reference TRBV5-1 and TRBJ2-5, the CDR3 gives the full variable domain: KAGVTQTPRYLIKTRGQQVTLSCSPISGHRSVSWYQQTPGQGLQFLFEYFSETQRNKGNFPGRFSGRQFSNSRSEMNVSTLELGDSALYLCASTLSGDQKETQYFGPGTRLLVL.

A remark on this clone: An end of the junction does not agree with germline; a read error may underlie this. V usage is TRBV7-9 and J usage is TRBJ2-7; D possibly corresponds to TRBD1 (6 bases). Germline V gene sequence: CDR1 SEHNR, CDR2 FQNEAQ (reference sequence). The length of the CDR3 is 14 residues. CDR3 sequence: CSSSKQDSPYEQYF. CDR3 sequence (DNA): TGTTCCAGCAGCAAACAGGACAGCCCCTACGAGCAGTACTTC.

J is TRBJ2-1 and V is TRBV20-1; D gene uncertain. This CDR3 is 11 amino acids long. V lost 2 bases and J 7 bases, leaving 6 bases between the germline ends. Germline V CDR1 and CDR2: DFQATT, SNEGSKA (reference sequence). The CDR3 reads CSARNGNEQFF. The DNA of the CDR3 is TGCAGTGCTAGAAACGGGAATGAGCAGTTCTTC.

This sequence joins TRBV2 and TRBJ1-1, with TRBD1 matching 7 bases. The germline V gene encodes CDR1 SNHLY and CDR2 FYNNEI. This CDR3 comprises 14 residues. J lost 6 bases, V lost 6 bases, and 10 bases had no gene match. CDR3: CASSWDSQKAEAFF. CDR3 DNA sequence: TGTGCCAGCAGCTGGGACAGTCAAAAGGCTGAAGCTTTCTTT. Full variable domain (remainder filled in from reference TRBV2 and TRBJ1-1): EPEVTQTPSHQVTQMGQEVILRCVPISNHLYFYWYRQILGQKVEFLVSFYNNEISEKSEIFDDQFSVERPDGSNFTLKIRSTKLEDSAMYFCASSWDSQKAEAFFGQGTRLTVV.

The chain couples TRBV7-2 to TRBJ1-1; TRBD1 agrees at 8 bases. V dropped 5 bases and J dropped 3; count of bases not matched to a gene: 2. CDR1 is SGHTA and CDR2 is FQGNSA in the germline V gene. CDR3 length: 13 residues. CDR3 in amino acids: CASSTTGDTEAFF. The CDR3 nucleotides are TGTGCCAGCAGCACGACAGGGGACACTGAAGCTTTCTTT.

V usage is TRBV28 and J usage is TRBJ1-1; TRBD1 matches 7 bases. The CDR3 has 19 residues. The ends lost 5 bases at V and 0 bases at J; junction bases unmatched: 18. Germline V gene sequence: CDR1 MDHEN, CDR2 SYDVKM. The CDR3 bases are TGTGCCAGCAGTCCTGATACCGCGACAGGGAAGTTTATGAACACTGAAGCTTTCTTT. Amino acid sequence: CASSPDTATGKFMNTEAFF.

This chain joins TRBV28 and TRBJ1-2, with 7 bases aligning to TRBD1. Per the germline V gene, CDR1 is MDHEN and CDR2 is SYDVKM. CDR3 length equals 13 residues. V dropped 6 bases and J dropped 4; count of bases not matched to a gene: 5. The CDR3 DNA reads TGTGCCAGCAGCCGGGGGACAGCCTATGGCTACACCTTC. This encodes CASSRGTAYGYTF.

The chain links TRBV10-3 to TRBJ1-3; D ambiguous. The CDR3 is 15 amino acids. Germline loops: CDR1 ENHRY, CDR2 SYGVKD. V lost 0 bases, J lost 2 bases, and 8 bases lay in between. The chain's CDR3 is CAISESIVAGNTIYF. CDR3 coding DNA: TGTGCCATCAGTGAGTCGATCGTAGCTGGAAACACCATATATTTT.

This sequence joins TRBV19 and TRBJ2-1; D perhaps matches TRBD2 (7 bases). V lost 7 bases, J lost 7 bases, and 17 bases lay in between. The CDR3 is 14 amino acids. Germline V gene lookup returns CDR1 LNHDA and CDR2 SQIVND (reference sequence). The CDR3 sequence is CASTMGGAGNEQFF. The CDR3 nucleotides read TGTGCCAGTACCATGGGGGGGGCGGGGAATGAGCAGTTCTTC.

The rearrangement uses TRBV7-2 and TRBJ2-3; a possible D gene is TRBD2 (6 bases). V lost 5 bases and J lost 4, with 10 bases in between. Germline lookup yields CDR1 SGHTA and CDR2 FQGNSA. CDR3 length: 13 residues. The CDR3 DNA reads TGTGCCAGCAGCCCCCCTAGCGCAGATACGCAGTATTTT. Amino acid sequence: CASSPPSADTQYF.

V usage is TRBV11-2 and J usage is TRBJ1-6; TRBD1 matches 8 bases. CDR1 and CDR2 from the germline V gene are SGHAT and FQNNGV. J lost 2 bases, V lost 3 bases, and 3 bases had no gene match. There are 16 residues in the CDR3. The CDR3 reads CASSFRGPAYNSPLHF. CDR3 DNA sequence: TGTGCCAGCAGCTTCAGGGGGCCGGCCTATAATTCACCCCTCCACTTT.

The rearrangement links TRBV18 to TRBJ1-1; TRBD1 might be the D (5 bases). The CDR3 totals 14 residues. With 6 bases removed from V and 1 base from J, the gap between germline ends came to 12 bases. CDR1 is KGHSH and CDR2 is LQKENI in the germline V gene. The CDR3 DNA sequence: TGTGCCAGCTCCTTTTCGACAGCGAACACTGAAGCTTTCTTT. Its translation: CASSFSTANTEAFF.

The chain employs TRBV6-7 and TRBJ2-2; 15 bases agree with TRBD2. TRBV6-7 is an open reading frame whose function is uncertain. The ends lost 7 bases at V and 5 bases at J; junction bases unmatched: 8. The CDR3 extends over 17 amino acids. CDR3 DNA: TGTGCCAGCACGGGACTAGCGGGAGGCGTTCAGACCGGGGAGCTGTTTTTT. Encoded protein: CASTGLAGGVQTGELFF.

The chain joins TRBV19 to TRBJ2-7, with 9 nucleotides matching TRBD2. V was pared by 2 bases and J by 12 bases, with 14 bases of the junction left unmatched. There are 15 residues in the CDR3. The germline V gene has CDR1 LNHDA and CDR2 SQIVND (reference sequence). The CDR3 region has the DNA TGTGCCAGTAGTATAAATCATGGCGGGGGGGCCCCGCGGTACTTC. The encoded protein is CASSINHGGGAPRYF. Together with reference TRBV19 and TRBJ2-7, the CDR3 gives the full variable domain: DGGITQSPKYLFRKEGQNVTLSCEQNLNHDAMYWYRQDPGQGLRLIYYSQIVNDFQKGDIAEGYSVSREKKESFPLTVTSAQKNPTAFYLCASSINHGGGAPRYFGPGTRLTVT.

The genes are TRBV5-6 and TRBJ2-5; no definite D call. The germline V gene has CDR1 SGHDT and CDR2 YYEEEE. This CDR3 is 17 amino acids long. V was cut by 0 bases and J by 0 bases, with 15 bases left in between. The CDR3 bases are TGTGCCAGCAGCTTGGTCGTCAACGAGGCAGACCAAGAGACCCAGTACTTC. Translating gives CASSLVVNEADQETQYF.

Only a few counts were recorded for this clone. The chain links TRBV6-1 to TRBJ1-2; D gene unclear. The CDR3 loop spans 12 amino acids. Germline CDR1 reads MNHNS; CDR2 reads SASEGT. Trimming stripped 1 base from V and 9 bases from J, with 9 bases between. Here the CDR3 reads CASSEGAGRYTF. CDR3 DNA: TGTGCCAGCAGTGAAGGGGCCGGCCGCTACACCTTC.

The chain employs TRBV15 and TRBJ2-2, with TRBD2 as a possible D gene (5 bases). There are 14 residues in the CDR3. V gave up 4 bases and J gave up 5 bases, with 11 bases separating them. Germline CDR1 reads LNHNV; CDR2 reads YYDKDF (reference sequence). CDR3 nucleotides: TGTGCCACCAGCACGCGGACTGGGACCGGGGAGCTGTTTTTT. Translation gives CATSTRTGTGELFF.

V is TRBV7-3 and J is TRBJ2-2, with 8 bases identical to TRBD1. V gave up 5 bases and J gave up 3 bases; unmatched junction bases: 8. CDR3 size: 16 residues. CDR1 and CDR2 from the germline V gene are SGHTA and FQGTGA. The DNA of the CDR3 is TGTGCCAGCAGCCCCGGGACAGGATTGGACACCGGGGAGCTGTTTTTT. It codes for CASSPGTGLDTGELFF.

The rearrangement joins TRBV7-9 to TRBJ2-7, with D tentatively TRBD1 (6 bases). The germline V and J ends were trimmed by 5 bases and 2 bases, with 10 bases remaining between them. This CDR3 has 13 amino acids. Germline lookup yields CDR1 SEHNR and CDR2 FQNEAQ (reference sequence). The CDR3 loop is CASSPRGPYEQYF. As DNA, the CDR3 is TGTGCCAGCAGCCCCAGGGGCCCCTACGAGCAGTACTTC.

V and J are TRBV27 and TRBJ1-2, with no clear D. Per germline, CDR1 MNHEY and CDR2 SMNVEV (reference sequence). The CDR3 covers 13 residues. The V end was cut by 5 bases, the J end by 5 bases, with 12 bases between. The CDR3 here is CASSRPSGYGYTF. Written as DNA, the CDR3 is TGTGCCAGCAGTCGGCCCTCGGGGTATGGCTACACCTTC.